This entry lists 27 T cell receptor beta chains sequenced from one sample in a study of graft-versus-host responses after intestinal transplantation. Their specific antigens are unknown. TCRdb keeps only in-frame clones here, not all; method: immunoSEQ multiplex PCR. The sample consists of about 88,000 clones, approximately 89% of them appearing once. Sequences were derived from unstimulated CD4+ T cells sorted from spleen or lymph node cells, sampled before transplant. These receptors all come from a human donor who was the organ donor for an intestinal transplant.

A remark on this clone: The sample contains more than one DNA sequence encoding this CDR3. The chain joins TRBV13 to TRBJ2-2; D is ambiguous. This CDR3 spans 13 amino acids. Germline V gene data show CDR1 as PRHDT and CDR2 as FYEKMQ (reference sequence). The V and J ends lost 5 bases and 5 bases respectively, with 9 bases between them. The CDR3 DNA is TGTGCCAGCAGCCCAGATAATACCGGGGAGCTGTTTTTT. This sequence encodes CASSPDNTGELFF.

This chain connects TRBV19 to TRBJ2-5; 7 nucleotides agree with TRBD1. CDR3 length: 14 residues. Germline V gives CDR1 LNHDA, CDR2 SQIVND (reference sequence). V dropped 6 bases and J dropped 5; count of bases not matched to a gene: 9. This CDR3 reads CASSPGGRGETQYF. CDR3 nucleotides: TGTGCCAGTAGCCCAGGGGGACGAGGTGAGACCCAGTACTTC. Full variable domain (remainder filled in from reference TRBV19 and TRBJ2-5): DGGITQSPKYLFRKEGQNVTLSCEQNLNHDAMYWYRQDPGQGLRLIYYSQIVNDFQKGDIAEGYSVSREKKESFPLTVTSAQKNPTAFYLCASSPGGRGETQYFGPGTRLLVL.

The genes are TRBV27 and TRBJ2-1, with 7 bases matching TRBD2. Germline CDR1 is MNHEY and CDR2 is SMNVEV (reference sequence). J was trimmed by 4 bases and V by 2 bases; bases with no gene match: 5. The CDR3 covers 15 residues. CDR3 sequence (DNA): TGTGCCAGCAGTTTACAGGCTAGCGGATACAATGAGCAGTTCTTC. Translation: CASSLQASGYNEQFF.

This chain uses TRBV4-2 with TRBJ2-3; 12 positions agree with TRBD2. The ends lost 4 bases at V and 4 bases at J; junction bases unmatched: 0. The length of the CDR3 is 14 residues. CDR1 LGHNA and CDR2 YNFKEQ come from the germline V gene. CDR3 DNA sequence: TGTGCCAGCAGCCCTAGCGGGGGGGCAGATACGCAGTATTTT. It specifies CASSPSGGADTQYF.

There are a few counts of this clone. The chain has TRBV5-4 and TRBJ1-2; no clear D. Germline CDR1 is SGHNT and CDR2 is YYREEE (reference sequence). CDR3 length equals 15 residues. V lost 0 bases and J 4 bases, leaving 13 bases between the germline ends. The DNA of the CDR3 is TGTGCCAGCAGCTTGGCATATGGCGGGTTCTATGGCTACACCTTC. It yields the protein CASSLAYGGFYGYTF.

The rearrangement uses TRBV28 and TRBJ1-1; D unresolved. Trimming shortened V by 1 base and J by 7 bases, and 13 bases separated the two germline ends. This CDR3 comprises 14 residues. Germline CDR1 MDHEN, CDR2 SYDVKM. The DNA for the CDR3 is TGTGCCAGCAGTTTATTACAGTTACAGAATGAAGCTTTCTTT. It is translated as CASSLLQLQNEAFF.

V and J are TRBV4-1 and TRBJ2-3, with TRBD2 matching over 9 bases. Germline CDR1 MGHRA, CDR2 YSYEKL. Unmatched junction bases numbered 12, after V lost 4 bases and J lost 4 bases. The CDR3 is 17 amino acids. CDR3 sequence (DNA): TGCGCCAGCAGCCCGCATGTTCCGGGACTAGCTCCAGATACGCAGTATTTT. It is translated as CASSPHVPGLAPDTQYF.

CDR3 bases: TGTGCCAGCACCACTGACAGGGGAGGGGAGCAGTACTTC. Translating it yields CASTTDRGGEQYF. The chain combines TRBV2 with TRBJ2-7; maybe TRBD1 (8 bases). This CDR3 is built from 13 residues. The germline CDR1 and CDR2 sequences are SNHLY and FYNNEI. The V end lost 7 bases, the J end lost 7 bases, and 17 bases lay between the germline ends.

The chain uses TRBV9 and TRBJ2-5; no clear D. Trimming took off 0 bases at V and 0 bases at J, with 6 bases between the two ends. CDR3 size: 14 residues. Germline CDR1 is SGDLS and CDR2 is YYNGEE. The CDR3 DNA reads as TGTGCCAGCAGCGTAGCAGGTTACCAAGAGACCCAGTACTTC. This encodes CASSVAGYQETQYF. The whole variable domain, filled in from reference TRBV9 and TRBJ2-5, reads DSGVTQTPKHLITATGQRVTLRCSPRSGDLSVYWYQQSLDQGLQFLIQYYNGEERAKGNILERFSAQQFPDLHSELNLSSLELGDSALYFCASSVAGYQETQYFGPGTRLLVL.

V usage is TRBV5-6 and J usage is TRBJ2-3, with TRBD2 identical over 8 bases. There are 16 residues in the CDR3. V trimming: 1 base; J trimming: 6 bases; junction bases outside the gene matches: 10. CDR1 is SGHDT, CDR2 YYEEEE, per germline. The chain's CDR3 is CASSLPLWTSHDTQYF. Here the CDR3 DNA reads TGTGCCAGCAGCTTGCCGTTATGGACTAGCCATGATACGCAGTATTTT.

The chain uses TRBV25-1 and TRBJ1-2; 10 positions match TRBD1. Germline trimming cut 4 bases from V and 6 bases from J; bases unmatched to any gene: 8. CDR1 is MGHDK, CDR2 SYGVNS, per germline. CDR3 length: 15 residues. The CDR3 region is CASSAPGQGRHGYTF. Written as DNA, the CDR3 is TGTGCCAGCAGTGCCCCGGGACAGGGGAGGCATGGCTACACCTTC.

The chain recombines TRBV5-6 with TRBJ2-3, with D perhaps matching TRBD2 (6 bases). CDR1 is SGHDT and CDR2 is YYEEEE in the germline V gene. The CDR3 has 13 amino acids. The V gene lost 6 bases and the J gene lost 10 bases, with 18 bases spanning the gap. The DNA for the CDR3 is TGTGCCAGCACCCTGGTGCTCGGGAGTTCGCAGTATTTT. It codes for CASTLVLGSSQYF.

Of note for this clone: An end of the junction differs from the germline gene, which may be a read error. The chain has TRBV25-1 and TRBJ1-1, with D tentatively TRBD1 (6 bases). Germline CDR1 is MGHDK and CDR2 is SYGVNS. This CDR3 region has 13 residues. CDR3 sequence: CATRTESNTESFF. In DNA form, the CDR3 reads TGTGCCACCCGGACAGAATCGAACACTGAATCTTTCTTT.

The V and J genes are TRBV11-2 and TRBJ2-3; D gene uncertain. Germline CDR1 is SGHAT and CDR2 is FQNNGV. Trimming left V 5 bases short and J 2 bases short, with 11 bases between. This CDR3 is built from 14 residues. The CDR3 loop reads CASSPPAPTDTQYF. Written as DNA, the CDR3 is TGTGCCAGCAGCCCACCCGCGCCCACAGATACGCAGTATTTT.

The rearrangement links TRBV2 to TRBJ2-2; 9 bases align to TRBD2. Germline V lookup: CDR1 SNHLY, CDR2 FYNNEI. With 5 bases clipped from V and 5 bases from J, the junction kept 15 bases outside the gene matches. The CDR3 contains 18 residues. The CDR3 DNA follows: TGTGCCAGCAGTCCGCCACGAATAGCGGGAGAGGGAACCGGGGAGCTGTTTTTT. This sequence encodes CASSPPRIAGEGTGELFF.

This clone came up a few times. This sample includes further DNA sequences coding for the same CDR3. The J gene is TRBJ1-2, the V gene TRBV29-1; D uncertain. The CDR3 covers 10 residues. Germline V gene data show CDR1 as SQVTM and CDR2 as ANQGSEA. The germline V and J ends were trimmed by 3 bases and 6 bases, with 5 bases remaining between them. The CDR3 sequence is CSVDRDGYTF. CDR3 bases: TGCAGCGTTGACCGGGATGGCTACACCTTC.

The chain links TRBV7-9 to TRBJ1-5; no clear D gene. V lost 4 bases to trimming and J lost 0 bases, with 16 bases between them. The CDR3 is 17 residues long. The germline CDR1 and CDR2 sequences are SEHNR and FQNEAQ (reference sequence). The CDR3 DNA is TGTGCCAGCAGCTCCCACCCGGGGAAATATAGCAATCAGCCCCAGCATTTT. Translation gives CASSSHPGKYSNQPQHF.

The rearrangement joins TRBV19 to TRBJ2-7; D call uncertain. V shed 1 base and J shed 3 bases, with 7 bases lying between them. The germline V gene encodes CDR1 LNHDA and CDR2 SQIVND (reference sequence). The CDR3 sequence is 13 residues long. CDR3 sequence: CASSIGANYEQYF. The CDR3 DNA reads TGTGCCAGTAGTATAGGGGCCAACTACGAGCAGTACTTC.

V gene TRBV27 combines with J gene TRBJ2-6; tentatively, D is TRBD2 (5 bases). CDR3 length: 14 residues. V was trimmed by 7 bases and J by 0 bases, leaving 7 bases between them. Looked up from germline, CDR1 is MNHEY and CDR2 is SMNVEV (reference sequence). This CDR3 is CASKRDSGANVLTF. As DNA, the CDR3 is TGTGCCAGCAAACGGGACTCTGGGGCCAACGTCCTGACTTTC.

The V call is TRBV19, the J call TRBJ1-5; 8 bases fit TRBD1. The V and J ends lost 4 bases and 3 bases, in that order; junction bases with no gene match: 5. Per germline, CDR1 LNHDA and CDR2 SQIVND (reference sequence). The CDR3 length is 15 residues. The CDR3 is CASSTGTGPNQPQHF. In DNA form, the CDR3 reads TGTGCCAGTAGTACCGGGACAGGTCCCAATCAGCCCCAGCATTTT.

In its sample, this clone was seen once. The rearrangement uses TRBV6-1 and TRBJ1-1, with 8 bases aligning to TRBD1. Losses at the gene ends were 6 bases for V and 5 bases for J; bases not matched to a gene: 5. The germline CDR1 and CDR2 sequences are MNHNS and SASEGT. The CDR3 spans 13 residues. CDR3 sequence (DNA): TGTGCCAGCAGCCCCAGGGGGCGGACTGAAGCTTTCTTT. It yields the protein CASSPRGRTEAFF.

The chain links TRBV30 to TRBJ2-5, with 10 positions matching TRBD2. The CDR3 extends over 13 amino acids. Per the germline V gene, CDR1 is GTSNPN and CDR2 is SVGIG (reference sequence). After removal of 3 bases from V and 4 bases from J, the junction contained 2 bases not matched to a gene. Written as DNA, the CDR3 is TGTGCCTGGAGCAGACTAGCGGGAGAGACCCAGTACTTC. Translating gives CAWSRLAGETQYF. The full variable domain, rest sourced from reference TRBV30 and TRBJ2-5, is SQTIHQWPATLVQPVGSPLSLECTVEGTSNPNLYWYRQAAGRGLQLLFYSVGIGQISSEVPQNLSASRPQDRQFILSSKKLLLSDSGFYLCAWSRLAGETQYFGPGTRLLVL.

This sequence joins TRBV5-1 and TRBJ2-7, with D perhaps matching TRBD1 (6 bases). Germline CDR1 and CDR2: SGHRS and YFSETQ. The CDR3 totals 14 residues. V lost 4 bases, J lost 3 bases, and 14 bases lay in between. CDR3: CASSEQGVSYEQYF. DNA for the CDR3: TGCGCCAGCAGCGAACAGGGAGTAAGCTACGAGCAGTACTTC. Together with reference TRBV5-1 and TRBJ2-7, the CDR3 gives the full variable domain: KAGVTQTPRYLIKTRGQQVTLSCSPISGHRSVSWYQQTPGQGLQFLFEYFSETQRNKGNFPGRFSGRQFSNSRSEMNVSTLELGDSALYLCASSEQGVSYEQYFGPGTRLTVT.

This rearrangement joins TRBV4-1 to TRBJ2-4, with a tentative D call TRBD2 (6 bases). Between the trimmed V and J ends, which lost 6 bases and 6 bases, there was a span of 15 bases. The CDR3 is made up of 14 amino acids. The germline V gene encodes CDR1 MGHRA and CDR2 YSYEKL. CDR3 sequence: CASSPGENRNIQYF. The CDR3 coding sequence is TGCGCCAGCAGTCCGGGGGAAAATAGAAACATTCAGTACTTC.

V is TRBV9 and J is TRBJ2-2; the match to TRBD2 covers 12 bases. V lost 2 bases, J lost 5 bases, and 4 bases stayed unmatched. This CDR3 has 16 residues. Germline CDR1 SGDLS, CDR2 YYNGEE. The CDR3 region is CASSVLAGGVTGELFF. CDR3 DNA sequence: TGTGCCAGCAGCGTCCTAGCGGGGGGGGTGACCGGGGAGCTGTTTTTT. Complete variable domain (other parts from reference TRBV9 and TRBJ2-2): DSGVTQTPKHLITATGQRVTLRCSPRSGDLSVYWYQQSLDQGLQFLIQYYNGEERAKGNILERFSAQQFPDLHSELNLSSLELGDSALYFCASSVLAGGVTGELFFGEGSRLTVL.

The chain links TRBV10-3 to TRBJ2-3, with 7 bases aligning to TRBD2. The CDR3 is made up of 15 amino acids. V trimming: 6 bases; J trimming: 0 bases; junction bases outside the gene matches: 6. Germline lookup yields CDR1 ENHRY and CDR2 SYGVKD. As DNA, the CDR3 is TGTGCCATCAGAATGGGGCGGGAGAGCACAGATACGCAGTATTTT. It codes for CAIRMGRESTDTQYF.

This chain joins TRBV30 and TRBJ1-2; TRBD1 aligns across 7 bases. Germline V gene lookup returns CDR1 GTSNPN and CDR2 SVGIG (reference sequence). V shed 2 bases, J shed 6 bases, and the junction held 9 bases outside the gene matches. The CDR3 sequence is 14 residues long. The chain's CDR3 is CAWSSDRVDDGYTF. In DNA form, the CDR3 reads TGTGCCTGGAGTTCTGACAGGGTAGATGATGGCTACACCTTC.